This T cell receptor beta chain was sequenced for a study of T-cell reconstitution after alpha-beta-depleted transplantation in children. The CDR3 loop spans 17 amino acids. The germline V gene encodes CDR1 SGHTA and CDR2 FQGNSA. V was pared by 5 bases and J by 0 bases, with 20 bases between. This clonotype was observed a handful of times. Molecular barcoding with unique molecular identifiers was used for the TCRbeta library. MiXCR, run by TCRdb on the PCR reads, gives a single entry per CDR3 protein. The sample records about 400,000 distinct CDR3 sequences, about a fifth being singletons. This chain connects TRBV7-2 to TRBJ2-7; either TRBD1 or TRBD2 may fit D (5 bases each). The sample here was PBMCs from the stem cell graft donor, taken from the stem cell graft. This TCR was sampled from a human donor who donated a stem cell graft to a child with acute myeloid leukemia. DNA of the CDR3: TGTGCCAGCAGCCCGGGGTGGGGGACCCGCAGCTCCTACGAGCAGTACTTC. Encoded protein: CASSPGWGTRSSYEQYF.